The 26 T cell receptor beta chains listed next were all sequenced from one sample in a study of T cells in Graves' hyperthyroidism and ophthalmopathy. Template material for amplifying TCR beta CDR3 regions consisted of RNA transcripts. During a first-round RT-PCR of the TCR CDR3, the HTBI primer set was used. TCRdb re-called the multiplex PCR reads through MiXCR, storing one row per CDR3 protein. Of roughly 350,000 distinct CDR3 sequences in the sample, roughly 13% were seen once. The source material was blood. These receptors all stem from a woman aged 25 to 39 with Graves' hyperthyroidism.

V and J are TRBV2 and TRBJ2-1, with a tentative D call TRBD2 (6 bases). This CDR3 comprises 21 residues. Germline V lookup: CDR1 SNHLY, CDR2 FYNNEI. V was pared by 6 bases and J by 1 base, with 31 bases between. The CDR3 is CASSLPDGGTISSASYNEQFF. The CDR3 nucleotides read TGTGCCAGCAGCCTACCGGACGGCGGGACCATTTCATCCGCTTCCTACAATGAGCAGTTCTTC. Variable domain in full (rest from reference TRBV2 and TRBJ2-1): EPEVTQTPSHQVTQMGQEVILRCVPISNHLYFYWYRQILGQKVEFLVSFYNNEISEKSEIFDDQFSVERPDGSNFTLKIRSTKLEDSAMYFCASSLPDGGTISSASYNEQFFGPGTRLTVL.

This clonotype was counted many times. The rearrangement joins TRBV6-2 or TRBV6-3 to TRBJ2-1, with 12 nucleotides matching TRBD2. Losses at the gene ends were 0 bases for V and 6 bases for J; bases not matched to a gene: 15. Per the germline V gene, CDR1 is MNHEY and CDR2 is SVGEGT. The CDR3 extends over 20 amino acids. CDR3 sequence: CASSYSLWASGRAQGNEQFF. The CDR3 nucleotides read TGTGCCAGCAGTTACTCGCTTTGGGCTAGCGGGAGGGCCCAGGGCAATGAGCAGTTCTTC.

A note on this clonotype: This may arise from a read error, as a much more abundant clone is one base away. The DNA for the CDR3 is TGTGCCAGCGGGGAGAGCGGGAATTTCGCAGATACGCAGTATTTT. Its translation: CASGESGNFADTQYF. The rearrangement joins TRBV2 to TRBJ2-3, with TRBD2 matching over 7 bases. V gave up 8 bases and J gave up 4 bases; unmatched junction bases: 12. CDR1 SNHLY and CDR2 FYNNEI come from the germline V gene. This CDR3 contains 15 residues.

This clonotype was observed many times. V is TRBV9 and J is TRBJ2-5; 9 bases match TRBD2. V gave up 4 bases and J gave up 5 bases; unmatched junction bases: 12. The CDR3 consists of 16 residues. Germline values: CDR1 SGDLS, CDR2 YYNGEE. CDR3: CASSRVGGRVAETQYF. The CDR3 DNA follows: TGTGCCAGCAGCAGAGTGGGCGGGAGGGTCGCGGAGACCCAGTACTTC.

CDR3: CASSSDSSGANVLTF. CDR3 bases: TGTGCCAGCAGCTCCGACAGCTCTGGGGCCAACGTCCTGACTTTC. The V call is TRBV11-3, the J call TRBJ2-6, with TRBD1 as a possible D gene (5 bases). V was pared by 4 bases and J by 0 bases, with 7 bases between. Looked up from germline, CDR1 is SGHNT and CDR2 is YENEEA. The CDR3 extends over 15 amino acids. Drawing the rest from reference TRBV11-3 and TRBJ2-6, the complete variable domain is EAGVVQSPRYKIIEKKQPVAFWCNPISGHNTLYWYLQNLGQGPELLIRYENEEAVDDSQLPKDRFSAERLKGVDSTLKIQPAELGDSAVYLCASSSDSSGANVLTFGAGSRLTVL.

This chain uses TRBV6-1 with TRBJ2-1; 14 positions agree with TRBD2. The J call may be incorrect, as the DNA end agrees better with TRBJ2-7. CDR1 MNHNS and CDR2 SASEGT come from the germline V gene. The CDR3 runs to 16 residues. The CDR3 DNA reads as TGTGCCAGCAGTCGCGGGACTAGCGGGAGCAACAATGAGCAGTACTTC. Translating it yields CASSRGTSGSNNEQYF.

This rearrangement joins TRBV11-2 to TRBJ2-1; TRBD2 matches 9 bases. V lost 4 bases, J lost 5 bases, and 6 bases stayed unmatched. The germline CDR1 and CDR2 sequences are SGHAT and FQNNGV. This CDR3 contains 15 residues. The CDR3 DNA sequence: TGTGCCAGCAGCTCAGTCCGCGGGAGGGACAATGAGCAGTTCTTC. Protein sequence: CASSSVRGRDNEQFF.

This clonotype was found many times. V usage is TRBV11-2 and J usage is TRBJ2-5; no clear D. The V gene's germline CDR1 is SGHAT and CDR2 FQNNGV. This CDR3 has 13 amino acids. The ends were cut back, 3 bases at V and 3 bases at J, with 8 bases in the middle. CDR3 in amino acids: CASSLEMEETQYF. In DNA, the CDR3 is TGTGCCAGCAGCTTGGAGATGGAAGAGACCCAGTACTTC.

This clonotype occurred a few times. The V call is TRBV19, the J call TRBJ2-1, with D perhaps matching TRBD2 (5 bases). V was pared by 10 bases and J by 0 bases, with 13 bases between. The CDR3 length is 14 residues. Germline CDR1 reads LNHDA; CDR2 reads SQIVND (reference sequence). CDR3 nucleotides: TGTGCCACCTTAAGCGGAAGCTCCTACAATGAGCAGTTCTTC. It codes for CATLSGSSYNEQFF.

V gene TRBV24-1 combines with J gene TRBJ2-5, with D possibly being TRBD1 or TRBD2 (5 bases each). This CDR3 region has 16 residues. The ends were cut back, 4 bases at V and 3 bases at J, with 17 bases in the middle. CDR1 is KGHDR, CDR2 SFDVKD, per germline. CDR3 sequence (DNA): TGTGCCACCAGTGAAAGTCCGGGACGGCGAAAAGAGACCCAGTACTTC. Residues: CATSESPGRRKETQYF.

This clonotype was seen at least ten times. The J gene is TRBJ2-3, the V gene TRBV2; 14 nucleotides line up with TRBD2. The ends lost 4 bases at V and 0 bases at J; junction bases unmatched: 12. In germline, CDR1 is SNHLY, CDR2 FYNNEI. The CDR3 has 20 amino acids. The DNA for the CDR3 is TGTGCCAGCAGTGGATTAGGGACTAGCGGGAGTTCCCATAGCACAGATACGCAGTATTTT. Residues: CASSGLGTSGSSHSTDTQYF.

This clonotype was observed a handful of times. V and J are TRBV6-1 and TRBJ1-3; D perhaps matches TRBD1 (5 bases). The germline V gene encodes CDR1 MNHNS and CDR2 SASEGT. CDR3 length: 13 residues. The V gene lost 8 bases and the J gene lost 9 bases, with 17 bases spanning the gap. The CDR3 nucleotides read TGTGCCAGCGGTTTTTCAGGGTTTGGCACCATATATTTT. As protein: CASGFSGFGTIYF.

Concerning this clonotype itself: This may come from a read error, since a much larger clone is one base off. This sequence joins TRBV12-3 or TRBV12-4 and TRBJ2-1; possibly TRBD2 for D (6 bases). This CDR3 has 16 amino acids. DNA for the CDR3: TGTGCCGGCAGTTTCGGAGGGCGCATCGGCTACAATGAGCAGTTCTTC. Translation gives CAGSFGGRIGYNEQFF.

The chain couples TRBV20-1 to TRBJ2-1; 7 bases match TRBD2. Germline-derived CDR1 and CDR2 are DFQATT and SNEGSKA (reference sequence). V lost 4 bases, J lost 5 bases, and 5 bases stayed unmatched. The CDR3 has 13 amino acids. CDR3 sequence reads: CSAMPAGNNEQFF. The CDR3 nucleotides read TGCAGTGCTATGCCAGCGGGGAACAATGAGCAGTTCTTC.

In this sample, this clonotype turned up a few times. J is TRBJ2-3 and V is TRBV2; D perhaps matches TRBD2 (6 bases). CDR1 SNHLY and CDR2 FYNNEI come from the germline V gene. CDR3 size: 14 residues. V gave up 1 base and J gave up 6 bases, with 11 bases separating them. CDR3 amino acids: CASSEGRAPDTQYF. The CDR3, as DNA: TGTGCCAGCAGTGAAGGGAGGGCCCCCGATACGCAGTATTTT.

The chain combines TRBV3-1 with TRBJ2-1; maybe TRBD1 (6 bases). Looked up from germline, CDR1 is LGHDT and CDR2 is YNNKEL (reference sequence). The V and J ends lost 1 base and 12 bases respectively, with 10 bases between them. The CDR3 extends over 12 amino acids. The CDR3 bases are TGTGCCAGCAGCCAAGTCCGAGGGGGGCAGTTCTTC. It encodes CASSQVRGGQFF.

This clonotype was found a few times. In nucleotides, the CDR3 is TGCGCCACGGAAGAAACGCGGGACAGGGGCCCCTACGAGCAGTACTTC. It specifies CATEETRDRGPYEQYF. The chain couples TRBV5-1 to TRBJ2-7; 10 bases are shared with TRBD1. Germline V CDR1 and CDR2: SGHRS, YFSETQ. V was clipped by 9 bases and J by 2 bases; unmatched bases: 14. The CDR3 runs 16 residues.

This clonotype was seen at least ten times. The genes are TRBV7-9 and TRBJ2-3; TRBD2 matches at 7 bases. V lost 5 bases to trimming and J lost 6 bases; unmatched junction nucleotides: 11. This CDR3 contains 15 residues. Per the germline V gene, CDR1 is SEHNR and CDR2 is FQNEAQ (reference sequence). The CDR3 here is CASSTRTSSEDTQYF. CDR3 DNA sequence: TGTGCCAGCAGCACCCGGACTAGTAGTGAGGATACGCAGTATTTT.

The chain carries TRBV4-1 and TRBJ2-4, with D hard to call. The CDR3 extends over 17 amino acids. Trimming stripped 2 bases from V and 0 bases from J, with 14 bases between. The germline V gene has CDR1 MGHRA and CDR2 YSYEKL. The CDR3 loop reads CASSQIPVLVAKNIQYF. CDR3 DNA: TGCGCCAGCAGCCAAATTCCTGTATTGGTAGCCAAAAACATTCAGTACTTC.

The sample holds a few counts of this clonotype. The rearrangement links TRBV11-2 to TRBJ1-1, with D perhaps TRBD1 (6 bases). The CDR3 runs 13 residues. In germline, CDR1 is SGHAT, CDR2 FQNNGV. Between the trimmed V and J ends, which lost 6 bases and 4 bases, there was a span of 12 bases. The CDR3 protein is CASRVKGGTEAFF. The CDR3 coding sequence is TGTGCCAGCAGAGTAAAAGGGGGCACTGAAGCTTTCTTT.

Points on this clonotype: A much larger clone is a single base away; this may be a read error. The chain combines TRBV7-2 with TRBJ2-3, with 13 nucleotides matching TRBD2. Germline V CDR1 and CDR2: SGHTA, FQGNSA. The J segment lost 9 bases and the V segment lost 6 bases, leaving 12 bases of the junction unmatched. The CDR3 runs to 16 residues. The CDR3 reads CASRGGGLAGDKTQYF. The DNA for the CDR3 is TGTGCCAGCAGGGGGGGAGGACTAGCGGGAGATAAGACGCAGTATTTT. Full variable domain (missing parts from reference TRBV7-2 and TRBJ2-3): GAGVSQSPSNKVTEKGKDVELRCDPISGHTALYWYRQSLGQGLEFLIYFQGNSAPDKSGLPSDRFSAERTGGSVSTLTIQRTQQEDSAVYLCASRGGGLAGDKTQYFGPGTRLTVL.

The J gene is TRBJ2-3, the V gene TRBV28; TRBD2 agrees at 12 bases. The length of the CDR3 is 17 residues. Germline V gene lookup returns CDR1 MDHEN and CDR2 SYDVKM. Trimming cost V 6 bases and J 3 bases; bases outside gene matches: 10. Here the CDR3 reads CASSPRLAGGGTDTQYF. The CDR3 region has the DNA TGTGCCAGCAGCCCGAGGCTAGCGGGAGGGGGGACAGATACGCAGTATTTT.

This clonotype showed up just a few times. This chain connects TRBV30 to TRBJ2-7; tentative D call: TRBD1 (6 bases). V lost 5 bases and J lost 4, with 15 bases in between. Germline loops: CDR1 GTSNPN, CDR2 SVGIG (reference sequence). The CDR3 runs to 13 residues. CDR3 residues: CAWDRDTLYEQYF. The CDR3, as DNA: TGTGCCTGGGACCGGGACACCCTTTACGAGCAGTACTTC. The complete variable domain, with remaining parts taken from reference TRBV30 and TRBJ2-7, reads SQTIHQWPATLVQPVGSPLSLECTVEGTSNPNLYWYRQAAGRGLQLLFYSVGIGQISSEVPQNLSASRPQDRQFILSSKKLLLSDSGFYLCAWDRDTLYEQYFGPGTRLTVT.

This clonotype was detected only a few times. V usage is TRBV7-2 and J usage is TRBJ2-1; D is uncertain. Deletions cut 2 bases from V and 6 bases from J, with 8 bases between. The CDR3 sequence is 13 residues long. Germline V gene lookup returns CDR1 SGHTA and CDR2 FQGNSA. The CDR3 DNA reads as TGTGCCAGCAGCTTATACACGCCCAATGAGCAGTTCTTC. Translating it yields CASSLYTPNEQFF.

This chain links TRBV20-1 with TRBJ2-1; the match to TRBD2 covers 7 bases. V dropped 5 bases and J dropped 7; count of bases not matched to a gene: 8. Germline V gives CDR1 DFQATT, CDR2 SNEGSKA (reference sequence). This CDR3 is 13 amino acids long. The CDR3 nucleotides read TGCAGTGCTGCCCCGGGAGGATTGAATGAGCAGTTCTTC. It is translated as CSAAPGGLNEQFF.

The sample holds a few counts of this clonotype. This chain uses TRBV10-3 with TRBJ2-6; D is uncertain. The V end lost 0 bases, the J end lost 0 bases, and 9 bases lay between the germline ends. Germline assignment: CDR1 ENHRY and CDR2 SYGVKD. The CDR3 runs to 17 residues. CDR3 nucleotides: TGTGCCATCAGTGAGTCCGTGGTCCGCTCTGGGGCCAACGTCCTGACTTTC. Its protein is CAISESVVRSGANVLTF.